This TCR beta chain was profiled in a study of blood T cell repertoires in COVID-19. Study details: The study drew acute and convalescent COVID-19 samples from the United States, Italy and Spain. PBMCs, B-cell-depleted T cells, or T cells were the source of the cDNA or gDNA that made up the material.

As handled by the study authors: Estimation of nucleated cell counts was performed using reference gene primer amplification. The assay was immunoSEQ multiplex PCR, and TCRdb's table has in-frame clones only and misses some. V, J and clone size were drawn from that table, and D and trimming were deduced from the DNA. The profile shows 50,000 or so clones, 83% of them singletons. This CDR3 has 16 residues. V shed 0 bases and J 1 base; nucleotides not matched to a gene: 3. CDR1 and CDR2 (germline): SGHRS, YFSETQ. This TCR derives from a man in his fifties or sixties with active COVID-19. The V call is TRBV5-1, the J call TRBJ2-7, with 11 bases identical to TRBD2. Sequencing was carried out using peripheral blood. The CDR3 loop is CASSLGGTSGSYEQYF. CDR3 coding DNA: TGCGCCAGCAGCTTGGGAGGGACTAGCGGATCCTACGAGCAGTACTTC.